One and the same sample provided the 6 T cell receptor beta chains below, sequenced in a study of cytomegalovirus exposure and HLA in healthy donors. This PCR relied on a set of 60 Vbeta primers and 13 Jbeta primers. Using immunoSEQ multiplex PCR, the repertoire was profiled, and TCRdb retains in-frame clones only, with some absent. The sample gives around 200,000 clones, 83% of which show up once; roughly 1.5% is in the top ten. Sequencing was performed on PBMCs. All receptors come from a girl aged 5-17 years in good health and CMV-seronegative.

V and J are TRBV27 and TRBJ2-6; D is perhaps TRBD1 (5 bases). This CDR3 contains 19 residues. The germline V gene has CDR1 MNHEY and CDR2 SMNVEV (reference sequence). Trimming took 1 base from V and 0 from J, leaving 16 bases between them. The CDR3 DNA follows: TGTGCCAGCAGTTTATGGGGTGCAGGGATGGACTCTGGGGCCAACGTCCTGACTTTC. The encoded protein is CASSLWGAGMDSGANVLTF.

The rearrangement uses TRBV5-5 and TRBJ1-5; no firm D call. CDR3 length: 16 amino acids. The V end lost 1 base, the J end lost 0 bases, and 11 bases lay between the germline ends. Germline V gene data show CDR1 as SGHKS and CDR2 as YYEKEE (reference sequence). CDR3 in DNA: TGTGCCAGCAGCTTGACAGCCCTCTATAGCAATCAGCCCCAGCATTTT. This codes for CASSLTALYSNQPQHF.

CDR3 amino acids: CASSPATGSGNTIYF. The CDR3 DNA reads TGTGCCAGCAGCCCAGCGACAGGTTCCGGAAACACCATATATTTT. J is TRBJ1-3 and V is TRBV7-2, with a tentative D call TRBD1 (6 bases). Germline loops: CDR1 SGHTA, CDR2 FQGNSA. This CDR3 has 15 amino acids. Trimming removed 5 bases from V and 4 bases from J, with 15 bases in between.

The chain links TRBV5-6 to TRBJ1-1; D gene ambiguous. The CDR3 contains 15 residues. Trimming cost V 3 bases and J 5 bases, with 17 bases left between them. Germline CDR1 reads SGHDT; CDR2 reads YYEEEE. CDR3 amino acids: CASSSMRTAGTEAFF. The CDR3 DNA is TGTGCCAGCAGCTCGATGAGGACGGCGGGGACTGAAGCTTTCTTT.

The chain employs TRBV4-1 and TRBJ2-2, with D maybe TRBD2 (6 bases). Trimming removed 1 base from V and 3 bases from J, with 12 bases in between. This CDR3 has 16 residues. Germline loops: CDR1 MGHRA, CDR2 YSYEKL. CDR3 protein: CASSQVASAHTGELFF. The DNA for the CDR3 is TGCGCCAGCAGCCAAGTAGCTAGCGCCCACACCGGGGAGCTGTTTTTT.

This chain joins TRBV5-6 and TRBJ2-1, with D uncertain. Germline CDR1 and CDR2: SGHDT and YYEEEE. The germline V and J ends were trimmed by 2 bases and 9 bases, with 6 bases remaining between them. The CDR3 is made up of 11 amino acids. CDR3 amino acids: CASSFFGEQFF. The CDR3 region has the DNA TGTGCCAGCAGCTTCTTCGGTGAGCAGTTCTTC.